This T cell receptor beta chain was retrieved from a study of T-cell reconstitution after alpha-beta-depleted transplantation in children. A TCRbeta library incorporating unique molecular identifiers was prepared. TCRdb re-derived calls from the PCR reads in MiXCR, one entry per CDR3 protein. The sample has some 340,000 distinct CDR3 sequences, 10% to 13% seen once. The CDR3 loop spans 17 amino acids. The V gene end was trimmed by 3 bases and the J gene end by 2 bases; junction bases not matched to a gene: 4. From germline, CDR1 is SGHTA and CDR2 FQGNSA. The sequence derives from a human donor who donated a stem cell graft to a child with acute lymphoblastic leukemia. This chain links TRBV7-2 with TRBJ2-6; 10 bases align to TRBD2. The specimen comprised PBMCs from the stem cell graft donor, sampled from the stem cell graft. The CDR3 region has the DNA TGTGCCAGCAGCTTCCCGCTAGCGGGAGCTGGGGCCAACGTCCTGACTTTC. Its translation is CASSFPLAGAGANVLTF.